This TCR beta chain was profiled in a study of blood T cell dynamics during melanoma immunotherapy. The time point: pre-treatment baseline. Blood was drawn before treatment and at week 3 after checkpoint blockade. Patients with prior systemic cancer treatment, concomitant immunosuppressants, or other active malignancies were excluded. Trimming removed 7 bases from V and 1 base from J; junction bases left unmatched: 8. Germline V gives CDR1 LNHDA, CDR2 SQIVND (reference sequence). This CDR3 contains 16 residues. DNA loading was fixed at about 380 ng for all bulk PBMC samples. Sequencing was performed with immunoSEQ multiplex PCR; in TCRdb, only in-frame clones are kept and a portion is missing. The sample holds more than 15,000 clones, 65% to 90% seen once.

Sequencing was performed on blood, taken from a patient treated with checkpoint blockade. The origin of this receptor is a human donor with melanoma. The chain has TRBV19 and TRBJ2-3, with 10 bases matching TRBD2. The CDR3 DNA follows: TGTGCCAGTACCCCCGCCGGGACTAGCGGCACAGATACGCAGTATTTT. Protein sequence: CASTPAGTSGTDTQYF.